A single sample gave rise to the 26 T cell receptor beta chains below, sequenced in a study of prognosis after radiotherapy for stage I lung cancer. Template was genomic DNA; TCR beta CDR3 amplified in two multiplex PCR rounds. Gene-specific primers for each TRBV and TRBJ gene drove first-round PCR. TCRdb independently ran MiXCR on the multiplex PCR reads; one entry per CDR3 protein. The sample lists approximately 22,000 distinct CDR3 sequences, roughly two fifths occurring once. The source was PBMCs, collected before or after stereotactic body radiation therapy (not recorded which). The receptors were sampled from a donor over 45 with non-small cell lung cancer.

As regards this clonotype: A much bigger clone sits one base away, suggesting this may be a read error. The J gene is TRBJ2-7, the V gene TRBV24-1; no clear D gene. The germline V gene has CDR1 KGHDR and CDR2 SFDVKD. This CDR3 comprises 13 residues. CDR3 coding DNA: TGTGCCGCCAGTGATTTTCGTCCCTACGAGCAGTACTTC. Translating it yields CAASDFRPYEQYF.

In this sample, this clonotype turned up many times. V and J are TRBV4-3 and TRBJ2-7, with D unclear. The CDR3 runs to 15 residues. The V end lost 0 bases, the J end lost 2 bases, and 11 bases lay between the germline ends. Germline CDR1 LGHNA, CDR2 YSLEER. CDR3 sequence: CASSQDLGFTYEQYF. The CDR3 region has the DNA TGCGCCAGCAGCCAAGATCTCGGTTTCACCTACGAGCAGTACTTC.

About this clonotype itself: With a far larger clone one base away, a read error is the likely cause. The chain links TRBV6-5 to TRBJ2-3; D gene uncertain. This CDR3 contains 17 residues. The V gene's germline CDR1 is MNHEY and CDR2 SVGAGI. V lost 2 bases, J lost 1 base, and 16 bases lay in between. The CDR3 loop is CASSYRARVRRTDTQYF. DNA for the CDR3: TGTGCCAGCAGTTACAGAGCTCGGGTGCGCCGCACAGATACGCAGTATTTT.

This chain connects TRBV6-2 or TRBV6-3 to TRBJ1-5, with TRBD1 identical over 8 bases. With V trimmed by 7 bases and J by 10 bases, 15 bases remained unmatched. This CDR3 has 15 residues. The germline V gene encodes CDR1 MNHEY and CDR2 SVGEGT. CDR3 sequence (DNA): TGTGCCAGCAACAAGATCCAGGGGGCAAGGTATCCCCAGCATTTT. Amino acid sequence: CASNKIQGARYPQHF.

This clonotype was observed at least ten times. The J gene is TRBJ1-5, the V gene TRBV6-1; tentative D call: TRBD1 (6 bases). The CDR3 consists of 15 residues. V was shortened by 5 bases and J by 5 bases, with 16 bases between the two germline ends. Germline values: CDR1 MNHNS, CDR2 SASEGT. The CDR3 protein is CASSPIRDTDQPQHF. In DNA form, the CDR3 reads TGTGCCAGCAGTCCTATCCGGGACACCGATCAGCCCCAGCATTTT.

This clonotype was seen many times. The chain uses TRBV5-1 and TRBJ2-7; D might be TRBD1 (6 bases). The V gene's germline CDR1 is SGHRS and CDR2 YFSETQ. There are 14 residues in the CDR3. The V and J ends lost 4 bases and 4 bases respectively, with 15 bases between them. In DNA, the CDR3 is TGCGCCAGCAGCCTTGGACAGTCCAATTACGAGCAGTACTTC. Amino acid sequence: CASSLGQSNYEQYF.

V is TRBV6-2 or TRBV6-3 and J is TRBJ2-7, with 7 bases fitting TRBD2. The CDR3 is made up of 17 amino acids. The J segment lost 4 bases and the V segment lost 7 bases, leaving 19 bases of the junction unmatched. The germline CDR1 and CDR2 sequences are MNHEY and SVGEGT. As DNA, the CDR3 is TGTGCCAGCACCACGGGATTGGGACTAAAGTTTTCTTACGAGCAGTACTTC. It specifies CASTTGLGLKFSYEQYF.

About this clonotype: A read error may explain this, as a much larger clone is one base away. The chain links TRBV29-1 to TRBJ2-1; D remains ambiguous. V dropped 1 base and J dropped 3 bases, with 13 bases sitting between them. CDR1 and CDR2 from the germline V gene are SQVTM and ANQGSEA. This CDR3 has 15 residues. CDR3 sequence (DNA): TGCAGCGTTGAAGGACGTGAGGTCCTCTACAATGAGCAGTTCTTC. Its protein product is CSVEGREVLYNEQFF.

This clonotype is labeled as medium-sized (0.01 to 0.1%). The chain has TRBV19 and TRBJ2-2; TRBD2 agrees at 12 bases. The ends lost 0 bases at V and 6 bases at J; junction bases unmatched: 8. The V gene's germline CDR1 is LNHDA and CDR2 SQIVND (reference sequence). The CDR3 extends over 18 amino acids. CDR3 protein: CASSIDRGLAGGAGELFF. The CDR3 DNA reads TGTGCCAGTAGTATAGATCGAGGGCTAGCGGGAGGGGCCGGGGAGCTGTTTTTT.

On this clonotype: One junction end disagrees with the germline gene, perhaps due to a read error. The V and J genes are TRBV7-3 and TRBJ2-6; the D gene is possibly TRBD2 (6 bases). This CDR3 has 16 residues. Germline V gene sequence: CDR1 SGHTA, CDR2 FQGTGA. For the CDR3, the DNA is TGTGCCAGCAGCCTTGGGGTTGGGACTTGGGCCAACGTTCTGACTTTC. Residues: CASSLGVGTWANVLTF.

The chain uses TRBV27 and TRBJ2-7; 10 positions match TRBD2. Per the germline V gene, CDR1 is MNHEY and CDR2 is SMNVEV (reference sequence). V shed 5 bases, J shed 7 bases, and the junction held 14 bases outside the gene matches. The CDR3 is made up of 16 amino acids. The CDR3 here is CASSQVLAGWPREQYF. DNA of the CDR3: TGTGCCAGCAGTCAGGTACTAGCGGGATGGCCAAGAGAGCAGTACTTC.

This clonotype has ten or more counts. This rearrangement joins TRBV6-2 or TRBV6-3 to TRBJ2-5; no clear D. In germline, CDR1 is MNHEY, CDR2 SVGEGT. V lost 5 bases and J lost 7, with 8 bases in between. This CDR3 comprises 11 residues. CDR3 DNA: TGTGCCAGCAGTGGGGTGAGGACCCAGTACTTC. This translates into CASSGVRTQYF.

The table lists this clonotype with many counts. The chain carries TRBV5-1 and TRBJ2-2, with D uncertain. Trimming shortened V by 2 bases and J by 1 base, and 6 bases separated the two germline ends. The germline V gene has CDR1 SGHRS and CDR2 YFSETQ. CDR3 length: 14 residues. CDR3: CASSLDMNTGELFF. In nucleotides, the CDR3 is TGCGCCAGCAGCTTAGACATGAACACCGGGGAGCTGTTTTTT.

This chain links TRBV19 with TRBJ2-1, with D perhaps TRBD2 (6 bases). The CDR3 has 14 amino acids. CDR1 is LNHDA and CDR2 is SQIVND in the germline V gene (reference sequence). Trimming cost V 5 bases and J 2 bases, with 10 bases left between them. CDR3 sequence reads: CASSWRVAYNEQFF. The DNA for the CDR3 is TGTGCCAGTAGTTGGAGGGTGGCCTACAATGAGCAGTTCTTC. Based on the CDR3 plus reference TRBV19 and TRBJ2-1, the full variable domain is DGGITQSPKYLFRKEGQNVTLSCEQNLNHDAMYWYRQDPGQGLRLIYYSQIVNDFQKGDIAEGYSVSREKKESFPLTVTSAQKNPTAFYLCASSWRVAYNEQFFGPGTRLTVL.

Regarding this clonotype: This sequence is one base from a far larger clone and is likely a read error. The chain links TRBV6-1 to TRBJ2-2; 7 positions agree with TRBD2. J lost 5 bases, V lost 4 bases, and 7 bases had no gene match. Germline V lookup: CDR1 MNHNS, CDR2 SASEGT. The CDR3 has 15 amino acids. CDR3 nucleotides: TGTGCCAGCAGTGTTCAGTGCGGGAGAACCGGGGAGCTGTTTTTT. Protein: CASSVQCGRTGELFF.

This clonotype was recorded many times. The chain recombines TRBV11-1 with TRBJ2-5; possibly TRBD1 for D (5 bases). This CDR3 is 14 amino acids long. Trimming left V 5 bases short and J 0 bases short, with 10 bases between. The germline gives CDR1 SGHAT, CDR2 FQDESV (reference sequence). CDR3 region: CASSQDTYQETQYF. Written as DNA, the CDR3 is TGTGCCAGCAGCCAGGACACGTACCAAGAGACCCAGTACTTC.

On this clonotype: This may come from a read error, since a much larger clone is one base off. CDR3 sequence: CASNYPVETQYF. The CDR3 bases are TGTGCCAGCAACTACCCAGTGGAGACCCAGTACTTC. The chain employs TRBV7-2 and TRBJ2-5; D unresolved. This CDR3 region has 12 residues. Germline values: CDR1 SGHTA, CDR2 FQGNSA. V was clipped by 7 bases and J by 5 bases, with 11 bases between them.

The rearrangement uses TRBV12-3 or TRBV12-4 and TRBJ1-5; 9 nucleotides agree with TRBD1. Trimming removed 4 bases from V and 6 bases from J; junction bases left unmatched: 1. The CDR3 covers 13 residues. The chain's CDR3 is CASSSTGGQPQHF. In DNA, the CDR3 is TGTGCCAGCAGTTCGACAGGGGGTCAGCCCCAGCATTTT.

Regarding this clonotype: The junction differs from germline at one of its ends, possibly a read error. The chain recombines TRBV6-1 with TRBJ2-3, with TRBD2 matching over 9 bases. Germline V gives CDR1 MNHNS, CDR2 SASEGT. The CDR3 is made up of 15 amino acids. The CDR3: CASIPGLAITGTQYF. The CDR3 bases are TGTGCCAGCATCCCCGGACTAGCGATCACAGGTACGCAGTATTTT.

By share, this clonotype counts as medium-sized. The chain employs TRBV5-1 and TRBJ1-1, with D perhaps TRBD1 (6 bases). Germline V gene sequence: CDR1 SGHRS, CDR2 YFSETQ. Trimming pared 5 bases from V and 5 bases from J, leaving 16 bases between. The CDR3 is 14 amino acids. The CDR3: CASSSGDGGTEAFF. CDR3 in DNA: TGCGCCAGCAGTTCAGGGGATGGGGGAACTGAAGCTTTCTTT.

The chain employs TRBV11-3 and TRBJ1-1, with D possibly TRBD1 on 6 matching bases. CDR1 is SGHNT and CDR2 is YENEEA in the germline V gene. V was pared by 5 bases and J by 4 bases, with 11 bases between. This CDR3 is 13 amino acids long. The CDR3 here is CASSRGGSTEAFF. As DNA, the CDR3 is TGTGCCAGCAGCCGTGGGGGCAGCACTGAAGCTTTCTTT.

V is TRBV6-6 and J is TRBJ1-2; D remains unclear. This CDR3 has 14 residues. The V and J ends lost 0 bases and 7 bases respectively, with 12 bases between them. The V gene's germline CDR1 is MNHNY and CDR2 SVGAGI (reference sequence). This CDR3 reads CASSYSTGLGGYTF. CDR3 DNA sequence: TGTGCCAGCAGTTACTCGACGGGCTTGGGTGGCTACACCTTC.

The chain uses TRBV11-3 and TRBJ2-2, with no clear D. V dropped 5 bases and J dropped 10 bases, with 17 bases sitting between them. There are 14 residues in the CDR3. Germline V CDR1 and CDR2: SGHNT, YENEEA. CDR3 DNA sequence: TGTGCCAGCAGCCTCCTTATGAGCCTCGTGGAGCTGTTTTTT. Translated, it gives CASSLLMSLVELFF.

A word on this clonotype: This CDR3 is missing its conserved last phenylalanine or tryptophan, likely due to a read error. V usage is TRBV4-2 and J usage is TRBJ2-1; D unclear. CDR1 is LGHNA, CDR2 YNFKEQ, per germline. The V gene lost 3 bases and the J gene lost 0 bases, with 9 bases spanning the gap. The CDR3 has 15 residues. The CDR3 DNA sequence: TGTGCCAGCAGCCACCACGAGGACTCCTACAATGAGCAGTTCCTC. Translation gives CASSHHEDSYNEQFL.

This clonotype counts as medium-sized. The rearrangement uses TRBV6-8 and TRBJ2-6, with 9 bases matching TRBD2. Unmatched junction bases numbered 6, after V lost 5 bases and J lost 4 bases. Germline V CDR1 and CDR2: MNHGY, SAAAGT. The CDR3 runs 16 residues. In nucleotides, the CDR3 is TGTGCCAGCAGTCCAGCGGGAGGAATAGGGGCCAACGTCCTGACTTTC. It encodes CASSPAGGIGANVLTF.

As to this clonotype: A read error may account for a junction end that differs from germline. The chain employs TRBV6-1 and TRBJ2-6, with TRBD2 matching 7 bases. Germline V gives CDR1 MNHNS, CDR2 SASEGT. This CDR3 has 16 residues. CDR3 region: CASSPSGGIGANVLTF. Here the CDR3 DNA reads TGTGCCAGCAGTCCATCGGGAGGAATAGGGGCCAATGTCCTGACTTTC.